The 20 T cell receptor beta chains given below trace back to one sample, sequenced in a study of blood T cell repertoires in COVID-19. Produced via immunoSEQ multiplex PCR; TCRdb's table is partial and in-frame only. The table records about 84,000 clones, 60% to 75% of them present only once. Sample: peripheral blood. All receptors come from a man aged 50-59 years with active or convalescent COVID-19.

V usage is TRBV7-2 and J usage is TRBJ1-1; TRBD1 aligns across 9 bases. The CDR3 sequence is 18 residues long. Unmatched junction bases numbered 14, after V lost 5 bases and J lost 1 base. Germline V gives CDR1 SGHTA, CDR2 FQGNSA. In nucleotides, the CDR3 is TGTGCCAGCAGCCCTCGGGGTGGGGGGACAGGGAGGAACACTGAAGCTTTCTTT. Translated: CASSPRGGGTGRNTEAFF.

This clone was counted at least ten times. This chain joins TRBV12-1 and TRBJ2-7; the table calls TRBD1, which could not be checked here. TRBV12-1 is a recognized pseudogene. This CDR3 contains 15 residues. The CDR3 sequence is CASSPVRDRGYEQYF. The CDR3 bases are TGTGCCAGCAGCCCTGTGAGGGACAGGGGTTACGAGCAGTACTTC.

The chain combines TRBV21-1 with TRBJ2-2; the D segment call TRBD2 is taken from the table without a DNA check. TRBV21-1 is a pseudogene locus. The length of the CDR3 is 16 residues. For the CDR3, the DNA is TGTGCCAGCAGCCGTCTAGGGACTCCCGGCACCGGGGAGCTGTTTTTT. This gives the protein CASSRLGTPGTGELFF.

The chain has TRBV5-1 and TRBJ2-3; 11 nucleotides line up with TRBD2. The CDR3 is 17 amino acids. Trimming removed 3 bases from V and 5 bases from J; junction bases left unmatched: 11. Looked up from germline, CDR1 is SGHRS and CDR2 is YFSETQ. CDR3 protein: CASSSFLTSGVGDTQYF. CDR3 bases: TGCGCCAGCAGCTCCTTCCTGACTAGCGGGGTGGGAGATACGCAGTATTTT.

The chain couples TRBV5-8 to TRBJ1-6, with TRBD1 as a possible D gene (5 bases). Trimming pared 7 bases from V and 6 bases from J, leaving 14 bases between. Per the germline V gene, CDR1 is SGHTS and CDR2 is YDEGEE. This CDR3 is 14 amino acids long. Written as DNA, the CDR3 is TGTGCCAGCCGAAGGACATGGTTTAATTCACCCCTCCACTTT. Protein product: CASRRTWFNSPLHF.

Worth noting for this clone: The junction does not match germline at one end; this may be a read error. The genes are TRBV5-4 and TRBJ1-4, with TRBD1 matching over 9 bases. Germline lookup yields CDR1 SGHNT and CDR2 YYREEE (reference sequence). The CDR3 totals 15 residues. CDR3 loop: CASSFDRGSNEKLFF. CDR3 in DNA: TGTGCCAGCAGCTTCGACAGGGGGTCTAATGAGAAACTGTTTTTT.

V gene TRBV7-6 combines with J gene TRBJ1-3, with D perhaps TRBD1 (5 bases). V dropped 5 bases and J dropped 8 bases, with 10 bases sitting between them. The CDR3 covers 12 residues. Looked up from germline, CDR1 is SGHVS and CDR2 is FNYEAQ. The CDR3 sequence is CASSPGGDTIYF. DNA of the CDR3: TGTGCCAGCAGCCCGGGGGGGGACACCATATATTTT.

The chain is built from TRBV27 and TRBJ1-2, with 8 bases aligning to TRBD1. Germline trimming cut 8 bases from V and 7 bases from J; bases unmatched to any gene: 15. This CDR3 is 15 amino acids long. The germline V gene encodes CDR1 MNHEY and CDR2 SMNVEV (reference sequence). CDR3 protein: CASRGSGQGVLGYTF. The CDR3 bases are TGTGCCAGCCGCGGATCAGGACAGGGAGTCCTTGGCTACACCTTC.

J is TRBJ2-1 and V is TRBV11-3; TRBD2 matches 8 bases. Germline V gene lookup returns CDR1 SGHNT and CDR2 YENEEA. The V segment lost 5 bases and the J segment 9 bases; nucleotides outside the gene matches: 12. This CDR3 spans 15 amino acids. The CDR3 DNA is TGTGCCAGCAGCCCGCGGACTAGCTCCTTCGGTGAGCAGTTCTTC. The encoded protein is CASSPRTSSFGEQFF. Full variable domain (remainder filled in from reference TRBV11-3 and TRBJ2-1): EAGVVQSPRYKIIEKKQPVAFWCNPISGHNTLYWYLQNLGQGPELLIRYENEEAVDDSQLPKDRFSAERLKGVDSTLKIQPAELGDSAVYLCASSPRTSSFGEQFFGPGTRLTVL.

This chain connects TRBV2 to TRBJ2-7, with D tentatively TRBD2 (5 bases). The CDR3 totals 14 residues. With 9 bases removed from V and 1 base from J, the gap between germline ends came to 16 bases. Germline CDR1 SNHLY, CDR2 FYNNEI. The CDR3 sequence: CARETFPGSYEQYF. Here the CDR3 DNA reads TGTGCCAGGGAGACTTTCCCGGGGTCCTACGAGCAGTACTTC.

V usage is TRBV19 and J usage is TRBJ2-7; D might be TRBD2 (5 bases). V dropped 7 bases and J dropped 6 bases, with 19 bases sitting between them. The CDR3 is 14 residues long. Germline loops: CDR1 LNHDA, CDR2 SQIVND (reference sequence). CDR3: CASKTLFGGPEQYF. In DNA form, the CDR3 reads TGTGCCAGTAAAACTCTCTTCGGAGGTCCCGAGCAGTACTTC.

The chain combines TRBV5-4 with TRBJ1-4; D possibly corresponds to TRBD1 (6 bases). CDR3 length: 13 amino acids. Trimming cost V 0 bases and J 12 bases, with 12 bases left between them. Germline loops: CDR1 SGHNT, CDR2 YYREEE (reference sequence). CDR3 coding DNA: TGTGCCAGCAGCTTGGATGCGGGGGGGCAACTGTTTTTT. Amino acid sequence: CASSLDAGGQLFF. The full variable domain, with the rest looked up from reference TRBV5-4 and TRBJ1-4, is ETGVTQSPTHLIKTRGQQVTLRCSSQSGHNTVSWYQQALGQGPQFIFQYYREEENGRGNFPPRFSGLQFPNYSSELNVNALELDDSALYLCASSLDAGGQLFFGSGTQLSVL.

In this sample, this clone turned up once. The chain couples TRBV10-3 to TRBJ2-3, with 11 positions matching TRBD2. This CDR3 has 15 residues. J lost 3 bases, V lost 6 bases, and 5 bases had no gene match. Germline V gene sequence: CDR1 ENHRY, CDR2 SYGVKD. The CDR3 DNA is TGTGCCATCAGCCCCGGGACTAGCGGAACAGATACGCAGTATTTT. It translates to CAISPGTSGTDTQYF.

The rearrangement uses TRBV7-2 and TRBJ1-2; 7 bases align to TRBD1. There are 17 residues in the CDR3. After removal of 5 bases from V and 0 bases from J, the junction contained 12 bases not matched to a gene. Germline V gene sequence: CDR1 SGHTA, CDR2 FQGNSA. DNA for the CDR3: TGTGCCAGCAGCCACGTGGGGGACAGCGCCGCTAACTATGGCTACACCTTC. Its protein is CASSHVGDSAANYGYTF. The full variable domain, its missing parts supplied by reference TRBV7-2 and TRBJ1-2, is GAGVSQSPSNKVTEKGKDVELRCDPISGHTALYWYRQSLGQGLEFLIYFQGNSAPDKSGLPSDRFSAERTGGSVSTLTIQRTQQEDSAVYLCASSHVGDSAANYGYTFGSGTRLTVV.

V gene TRBV10-2 combines with J gene TRBJ2-1; 10 bases match TRBD2. The CDR3 sequence is 16 residues long. Germline CDR1 is WSHSY and CDR2 is SAAADI. V lost 0 bases, J lost 6 bases, and 5 bases stayed unmatched. In DNA, the CDR3 is TGCGCCAGCAGTGAGTCTGGCCAGCGGGGGGGCAATGAGCAGTTCTTC. The encoded protein is CASSESGQRGGNEQFF.

The chain uses TRBV10-1 and TRBJ2-1; 11 nucleotides align to TRBD2. This CDR3 region has 14 residues. The germline CDR1 and CDR2 sequences are WNHNN and SYGVQD (reference sequence). The V gene end was trimmed by 8 bases and the J gene end by 5 bases; junction bases not matched to a gene: 5. This CDR3 reads CASGGLAAHNEQFF. Here the CDR3 DNA reads TGCGCCAGCGGGGGACTAGCGGCTCACAATGAGCAGTTCTTC.

The DNA of the CDR3 is TGTGCCAGCAGCTTGTCGGGTACCGGGGAGCTGTTTTTT. It encodes CASSLSGTGELFF. The chain recombines TRBV5-4 with TRBJ2-2; D gene unclear. Germline V lookup: CDR1 SGHNT, CDR2 YYREEE (reference sequence). CDR3 size: 13 residues. The V and J ends lost 1 base and 5 bases respectively, with 6 bases between them.

The chain has TRBV12-3 or TRBV12-4 and TRBJ1-1, with a tentative D call TRBD1 (6 bases). V lost 5 bases and J lost 7, with 11 bases in between. This CDR3 has 12 amino acids. The CDR3 protein is CASSPGQFEAFF. CDR3 DNA: TGTGCCAGCAGTCCCGGACAGTTTGAAGCTTTCTTT.

The CDR3 loop is CASGSTNYGYTF. The CDR3 DNA reads TGTGCCAGCGGTAGTACTAACTATGGCTACACCTTC. The chain links TRBV6-5 to TRBJ1-2, with D uncertain. The germline V gene has CDR1 MNHEY and CDR2 SVGAGI. V lost 8 bases to trimming and J lost 0 bases, with 7 bases between them. The CDR3 is made up of 12 amino acids.

This chain joins TRBV18 and TRBJ2-3, with 9 bases fitting TRBD2. The CDR3 length is 15 residues. CDR1 and CDR2 (germline): KGHSH, LQKENI. J was trimmed by 7 bases and V by 6 bases; bases with no gene match: 11. CDR3 DNA sequence: TGTGCCAGCTCCGTAGGAGCGGGGGGAGAAAATACGCAGTATTTT. Protein: CASSVGAGGENTQYF.